The present TCR beta chain was sequenced within a study of tumor-infiltrating lymphocytes in primary liver carcinoma. A constant-region primer primed TCR beta cDNA synthesis from roughly 510 ng of total RNA. Nested multiplex PCR, run for three rounds with slightly modified ARM-PCR, yielded TCR beta libraries. TRBV1-TRBV30 forward primers paired with a C-beta reverse primer drove the first two PCR rounds, roughly 9 cycles each. TCRdb fed the multiplex PCR reads into MiXCR, producing one record per CDR3 protein. The profile shows roughly 190,000 distinct CDR3 sequences, approximately 86% of them singletons. As to this clonotype: The junction departs from the called germline gene at one end, perhaps through a read error.

The germline V gene encodes CDR1 SEHNR and CDR2 FQNEAQ (reference sequence). The CDR3 has 13 residues. Between about 19 and 34 mg of unsorted bulk tissue served as the source from which RNA and DNA were co-extracted. At sampling, these chronic HBV carriers had received no treatment. Viable tumor cells exceeded 90% in all tumor samples. Sequenced sample: tumor tissue from primary liver carcinoma. The chain is built from TRBV7-9 and TRBJ1-1; possible D gene TRBD1, 5 bases. This clonotype was sampled from a man aged 40-49 years with primary liver carcinoma and hepatitis B virus infection. For the CDR3, the DNA is TGTGCCAGCGGCTTACAGGAGGGGACTGAAGCATTCTTT. This gives the protein CASGLQEGTEAFF. Filled out from reference TRBV7-9 and TRBJ1-1, the complete variable domain reads DTGVSQNPRHKITKRGQNVTFRCDPISEHNRLYWYRQTLGQGPEFLTYFQNEAQLEKSRLLSDRFSAERPKGSFSTLEIQRTEQGDSAMYLCASGLQEGTEAFFGQGTRLTVV.